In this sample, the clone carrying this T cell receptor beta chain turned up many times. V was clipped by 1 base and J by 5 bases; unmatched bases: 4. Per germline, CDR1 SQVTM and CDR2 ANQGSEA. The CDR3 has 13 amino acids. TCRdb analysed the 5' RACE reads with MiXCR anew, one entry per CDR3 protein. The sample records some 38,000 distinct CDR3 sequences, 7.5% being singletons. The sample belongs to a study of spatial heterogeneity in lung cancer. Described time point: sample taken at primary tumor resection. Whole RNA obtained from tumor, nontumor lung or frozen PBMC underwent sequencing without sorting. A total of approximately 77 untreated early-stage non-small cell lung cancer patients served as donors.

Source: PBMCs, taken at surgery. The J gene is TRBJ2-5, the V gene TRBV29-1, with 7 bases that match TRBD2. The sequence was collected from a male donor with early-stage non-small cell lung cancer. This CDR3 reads CSVEAGGLETQYF. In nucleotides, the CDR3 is TGCAGCGTTGAAGCGGGAGGACTGGAGACCCAGTACTTC.